This T cell receptor (beta chain) derives from a study of spatial heterogeneity in lung cancer. About the research overall: There were consistently more beta-chain sequences detected than alpha-chain sequences.

Sample time point: sample taken at primary tumor resection. Whole RNA was taken from tumor, nontumor lung or frozen PBMC; it was then sequenced unsorted. This clonotype appeared a few times. TCR cDNA molecules each carried a unique molecular identifier. TCRdb re-called the 5' RACE reads with MiXCR, one entry per CDR3 protein. Of 35,000 to 55,000 distinct CDR3 sequences listed, around 13% are singletons. The sequenced sample was PBMCs, obtained at surgery. The clonotype was recovered from a male donor with early-stage non-small cell lung cancer.

This chain's CDR3 is CSARESSGSGNEQFF. The DNA for the CDR3 is TGCAGTGCTAGAGAGTCTAGCGGGAGTGGTAATGAGCAGTTCTTC. The rearrangement links TRBV20-1 to TRBJ2-1; 10 bases line up with TRBD2. Germline V lookup: CDR1 DFQATT, CDR2 SNEGSKA (reference sequence). After removal of 0 bases from V and 7 bases from J, the junction contained 6 bases not matched to a gene. The CDR3 covers 15 residues.